One and the same sample provided the 26 T cell receptor beta chains below, sequenced in a study of blood T cell repertoires in COVID-19 (TCRdb year 2020). Receptors were amplified or captured by the immunoSEQ multiplex PCR assay. What TCRdb holds here is the immuneACCESS table cut down to in-frame rearrangements. Part of the clones is not present; checked against another copy, under half of the missing clones reflect an unresolved V gene, and the others are unexplained. This sample lists 130,000 to 150,000 clones; approximately 87% were detected once. The ten largest make up about 4.3% of the sample. Sequencing used peripheral blood. Source of these receptors: a woman aged 40 to 55 with acute or convalescent COVID-19.

The J gene is TRBJ2-1, the V gene TRBV6-4; D might be TRBD2 (5 bases). Germline V CDR1 and CDR2: MRHNA, SNTAGT. CDR3 length equals 13 residues. V was cut by 0 bases and J by 8 bases, with 8 bases left in between. CDR3 amino acids: CASSDSAVDEQFF. CDR3 coding DNA: TGTGCCAGCAGTGACTCAGCGGTGGATGAGCAGTTCTTC.

The genes are TRBV24-1 and TRBJ2-5; 9 nucleotides match TRBD1. After removal of 5 bases from V and 6 bases from J, the junction contained 12 bases not matched to a gene. This CDR3 has 16 amino acids. The germline V gene encodes CDR1 KGHDR and CDR2 SFDVKD. This chain's CDR3 is CATSATSPGQGQTQYF. The CDR3 DNA sequence: TGTGCCACCAGTGCCACCTCACCGGGACAGGGACAGACCCAGTACTTC.

For this clone: The same CDR3 also results from other DNA sequences found in this sample. This sequence joins TRBV7-2 and TRBJ1-2; 9 bases fit TRBD1. The CDR3 covers 14 residues. Per the germline V gene, CDR1 is SGHTA and CDR2 is FQGNSA. J was trimmed by 3 bases and V by 5 bases; bases with no gene match: 4. The CDR3 spells CASSRTGADYGYTF. Written as DNA, the CDR3 is TGTGCCAGCAGCCGGACAGGGGCAGACTATGGCTACACCTTC.

This clone was recorded only once. The rearrangement joins TRBV4-2 to TRBJ2-7, with 8 bases that match TRBD2. Germline values: CDR1 LGHNA, CDR2 YNFKEQ. CDR3 length equals 16 residues. After removal of 0 bases from V and 5 bases from J, the junction contained 9 bases not matched to a gene. The CDR3 reads CASSQDRAGGFNEQYF. As DNA, the CDR3 is TGTGCCAGCAGCCAAGATCGGGCGGGAGGATTCAACGAGCAGTACTTC.

In this sample, this clone turned up a few times. The J gene is TRBJ1-4, the V gene TRBV28, with D tentatively TRBD1 (5 bases). Looked up from germline, CDR1 is MDHEN and CDR2 is SYDVKM. Deletions cut 4 bases from V and 8 bases from J, with 14 bases between. CDR3 length equals 14 residues. For the CDR3, the DNA is TGTGCCAGCAGTTCTCCCGGGGGAGGGGAAAAACTGTTTTTT. Translation: CASSSPGGGEKLFF.

The chain employs TRBV10-3 and TRBJ1-6, with TRBD1 identical over 9 bases. The CDR3 spans 16 residues. The V segment lost 5 bases and the J segment 10 bases; nucleotides outside the gene matches: 12. Looked up from germline, CDR1 is ENHRY and CDR2 is SYGVKD. The CDR3 DNA sequence: TGTGCCATCAGTCTCTCCGACAGGGGGAATGGATCACCCCTCCACTTT. It yields the protein CAISLSDRGNGSPLHF.

This chain connects TRBV5-1 to TRBJ1-5; 8 bases agree with TRBD1. This CDR3 spans 15 amino acids. CDR1 is SGHRS and CDR2 is YFSETQ in the germline V gene. Unmatched junction bases numbered 5, after V lost 4 bases and J lost 2 bases. The chain's CDR3 is CASSVTGEGNQPQHF. Here the CDR3 DNA reads TGCGCCAGCAGCGTGACAGGGGAGGGCAATCAGCCCCAGCATTTT. The whole variable domain, remainder taken from reference TRBV5-1 and TRBJ1-5, is KAGVTQTPRYLIKTRGQQVTLSCSPISGHRSVSWYQQTPGQGLQFLFEYFSETQRNKGNFPGRFSGRQFSNSRSEMNVSTLELGDSALYLCASSVTGEGNQPQHFGDGTRLSIL.

V is TRBV3-1 (or the pseudogene TRBV3-2) and J is TRBJ2-3, with D perhaps matching TRBD2 (7 bases). CDR3 length: 14 amino acids. Per the germline V gene, CDR1 is LGHDT and CDR2 is YNNKEL (reference sequence). V was cut by 6 bases and J by 5 bases, with 15 bases left in between. CDR3 in DNA: TGTGCCAGCAGGCCGCAAGGGGGGGGAGATACGCAGTATTTT. This encodes CASRPQGGGDTQYF.

The chain uses TRBV18 and TRBJ1-1, with 7 bases matching TRBD1. The V gene end was trimmed by 5 bases and the J gene end by 3 bases; junction bases not matched to a gene: 6. Germline-derived CDR1 and CDR2 are KGHSH and LQKENI. The CDR3 is 14 amino acids. CDR3 bases: TGTGCCAGCTCATTCGGGACAGCTGACACTGAAGCTTTCTTT. Amino acid sequence: CASSFGTADTEAFF.

The chain employs TRBV2 and TRBJ1-1; D remains unclear. Germline V gene data show CDR1 as SNHLY and CDR2 as FYNNEI. Deletions cut 9 bases from V and 5 bases from J, with 16 bases between. The CDR3 is 13 amino acids. CDR3 in DNA: TGTGCCAGGTGGATGAAGGGCGGGACTGAAGCTTTCTTT. This encodes CARWMKGGTEAFF.

J is TRBJ1-1 and V is TRBV5-1; 8 nucleotides align to TRBD1. V lost 4 bases to trimming and J lost 8 bases; unmatched junction nucleotides: 10. This CDR3 has 14 amino acids. The germline V gene encodes CDR1 SGHRS and CDR2 YFSETQ. CDR3 sequence: CASSLRAGQGEAFF. The CDR3 DNA sequence: TGCGCCAGCAGCCTTCGGGCAGGACAGGGCGAAGCTTTCTTT.

The J gene is TRBJ2-1, the V gene TRBV6-2 or TRBV6-3, with a possible D match to TRBD1 (5 bases). The CDR3 is 14 residues long. V was trimmed by 0 bases and J by 5 bases, leaving 8 bases between them. Germline V gene data show CDR1 as MNHEY and CDR2 as SVGEGT. CDR3 sequence: CASSYSDNHNEQFF. In nucleotides, the CDR3 is TGTGCCAGCAGTTACTCGGACAACCACAATGAGCAGTTCTTC.

This clone was seen just once. The chain recombines TRBV28 with TRBJ1-2, with a tentative D call TRBD1 (6 bases). This CDR3 has 15 amino acids. Germline V gene sequence: CDR1 MDHEN, CDR2 SYDVKM. Trimming removed 5 bases at V and 4 bases at J, with 17 bases between. The CDR3 DNA is TGTGCCAGCAGTCCCCAACAGGGAAGGAGCTATGGCTACACCTTC. Translated, it gives CASSPQQGRSYGYTF.

The chain's CDR3 is CAISETDRGNTEAFF. The CDR3 DNA reads as TGTGCCATCAGTGAGACGGACAGGGGGAACACTGAAGCTTTCTTT. This chain uses TRBV10-3 with TRBJ1-1; 9 nucleotides agree with TRBD1. With 2 bases clipped from V and 1 base from J, the junction kept 2 bases outside the gene matches. The CDR3 runs 15 residues. In germline, CDR1 is ENHRY, CDR2 SYGVKD.

The chain combines TRBV7-8 with TRBJ1-2, with D perhaps matching TRBD1 (6 bases). V was shortened by 5 bases and J by 3 bases, with 10 bases between the two germline ends. Germline lookup yields CDR1 SGHVS and CDR2 FQNEAQ. This CDR3 spans 13 amino acids. In nucleotides, the CDR3 is TGTGCCAGCAGCCAAGGACAGTACTATGGCTACACCTTC. Translating it yields CASSQGQYYGYTF.

This chain uses TRBV7-9 with TRBJ2-7; TRBD2 might be the D (6 bases). The CDR3 extends over 14 amino acids. The germline V gene encodes CDR1 SEHNR and CDR2 FQNEAQ (reference sequence). V dropped 5 bases and J dropped 0 bases, with 11 bases sitting between them. CDR3 DNA: TGTGCCAGCAGCCCCGGGGGACGCTCCTACGAGCAGTACTTC. As protein: CASSPGGRSYEQYF.

The chain recombines TRBV19 with TRBJ1-3; a weak D match, TRBD1 (6 bases). Germline V gene lookup returns CDR1 LNHDA and CDR2 SQIVND (reference sequence). Trimming removed 6 bases at V and 4 bases at J, with 16 bases between. The CDR3 sequence is 15 residues long. CDR3 coding DNA: TGTGCCAGTAGCACAGGGAAAGGAAAGGGAAACACCATATATTTT. This codes for CASSTGKGKGNTIYF. Using reference TRBV19 and TRBJ1-3 for the parts outside the CDR3, the full variable domain is DGGITQSPKYLFRKEGQNVTLSCEQNLNHDAMYWYRQDPGQGLRLIYYSQIVNDFQKGDIAEGYSVSREKKESFPLTVTSAQKNPTAFYLCASSTGKGKGNTIYFGEGSWLTVV.

The chain uses TRBV6-6 and TRBJ1-5; no reliable D call. V was shortened by 5 bases and J by 6 bases, with 8 bases between the two germline ends. The CDR3 covers 12 residues. Germline lookup yields CDR1 MNHNY and CDR2 SVGAGI (reference sequence). The CDR3 loop is CASSREAQPQHF. The DNA of the CDR3 is TGTGCCAGCAGTAGAGAGGCTCAGCCCCAGCATTTT.

The V gene is TRBV14, the J gene TRBJ2-3; possibly TRBD1 for D (6 bases). V gave up 7 bases and J gave up 6 bases, with 14 bases separating them. The germline V gene encodes CDR1 SGHDN and CDR2 FVKESK. The CDR3 extends over 13 amino acids. The CDR3 protein is CASIGRGEDTQYF. CDR3 nucleotides: TGTGCCAGCATCGGCAGGGGCGAGGATACGCAGTATTTT.

V is TRBV20-1 and J is TRBJ1-1; D may be TRBD1 (5 bases). The CDR3 has 11 amino acids. Germline CDR1 reads DFQATT; CDR2 reads SNEGSKA (reference sequence). The V end lost 4 bases, the J end lost 7 bases, and 10 bases lay between the germline ends. The CDR3 loop is CSATRRGEAFF. CDR3 bases: TGCAGTGCTACGAGAAGGGGTGAAGCTTTCTTT.

This clone was recorded once. This chain links TRBV6-5 with TRBJ2-3; 7 nucleotides agree with TRBD1. V dropped 6 bases and J dropped 8; count of bases not matched to a gene: 8. From germline, CDR1 is MNHEY and CDR2 SVGAGI. The CDR3 is 13 amino acids. The DNA for the CDR3 is TGTGCCAGCAGACCTACAGGGGAAGGTACGCAGTATTTT. It specifies CASRPTGEGTQYF.

The chain combines TRBV15 with TRBJ2-4; perhaps TRBD2 as D (5 bases). This CDR3 has 13 residues. Trimming removed 0 bases at V and 10 bases at J, with 10 bases between. Germline V gene lookup returns CDR1 LNHNV and CDR2 YYDKDF (reference sequence). The CDR3 DNA reads TGTGCCACCAGCAGAGATAGAGCGGAAATTCAGTACTTC. Translated: CATSRDRAEIQYF.

This chain joins TRBV28 and TRBJ1-1; 10 bases match TRBD1. The J segment lost 4 bases and the V segment lost 2 bases, leaving 4 bases of the junction unmatched. CDR1 is MDHEN, CDR2 SYDVKM, per germline. CDR3 size: 15 residues. CDR3 nucleotides: TGTGCCAGCAGTTTAGACAGGGGGCAGACCACTGAAGCTTTCTTT. Residues: CASSLDRGQTTEAFF.

The chain carries TRBV10-3 and TRBJ2-3, with TRBD2 matching 14 bases. CDR3 length: 16 amino acids. V gave up 6 bases and J gave up 1 base; unmatched junction bases: 3. Germline assignment: CDR1 ENHRY and CDR2 SYGVKD. The CDR3 reads CAIRGGLAGGTDTQYF. CDR3 coding DNA: TGTGCCATCAGAGGGGGACTAGCGGGGGGCACAGATACGCAGTATTTT.

The chain has TRBV6-5 and TRBJ2-2; D gene uncertain. The germline V gene has CDR1 MNHEY and CDR2 SVGAGI. The CDR3 is 15 residues long. V lost 0 bases, J lost 5 bases, and 10 bases lay in between. The CDR3 sequence is CASSYSTPRTGELFF. The CDR3, as DNA: TGTGCCAGCAGTTACTCCACCCCTCGGACCGGGGAGCTGTTTTTT.

CDR3 residues: CASRANRGHGTEAFF. The DNA for the CDR3 is TGTGCCAGCAGGGCGAACAGGGGGCATGGCACTGAAGCTTTCTTT. This chain uses TRBV6-4 with TRBJ1-1; 9 positions agree with TRBD1. Unmatched junction bases numbered 9, after V lost 6 bases and J lost 4 bases. The CDR3 totals 15 residues. CDR1 and CDR2 from the germline V gene are MRHNA and SNTAGT.